This entry features one T cell receptor (beta chain) sequence. These data originate in a study of blood T cell repertoires in COVID-19. As for the study in general: T cells, B-cell-depleted T cells, or PBMCs provided the cDNA or gDNA that served as material.

The table came from immunoSEQ multiplex PCR; TCRdb's copy has only in-frame clones and leaves some out. There are tens of thousands of clones in the sample; roughly 90% occur only once, and about 1.2% lies in the top ten. Germline-derived CDR1 and CDR2 are MNHNY and SVGAGI (reference sequence). Deletions cut 4 bases from V and 6 bases from J, with 10 bases between. The CDR3 totals 14 residues. The V and J genes are TRBV6-6 and TRBJ1-6, with D perhaps matching TRBD1 (5 bases). The receptor was isolated from an older woman with acute or convalescent COVID-19. The sequenced sample was peripheral blood. CDR3 region: CASSLPGLNSPLHF. DNA for the CDR3: TGTGCCAGCAGTTTACCGGGACTTAATTCACCCCTCCACTTT.